This is a list of T cell receptor beta chains from one sample in a study of Tregs in tolerant kidney transplant recipients. Produced via immunoSEQ multiplex PCR; TCRdb's table is partial and in-frame only. Of tens of thousands of clones in the sample, 84% were seen once. The specimen sequenced was CD4+ T cells from blood. These receptors were obtained from a human donor in good health. CDR3s include the opening cysteine and the closing phenylalanine or tryptophan. A D gene is named only where the DNA matches it firmly. Size values are once, few and many counts, or a class for expanded clones, and some rows have none.

d_gene	abundance	v_gene	j_gene	CDR3nt	CDR3aa
TRBD1	-	TRBV7-9	TRBJ2-5	TGTGCCAGCAGCCGTGCAGGGACAGTTCAAGAGACCCAGTACTTC	CASSRAGTVQETQYF
-	-	TRBV6-6	TRBJ2-7	TGTGCCAGCAGTTACCTCGGGCGGTCTTCCTACGAGCAGTACTTC	CASSYLGRSSYEQYF
-	-	TRBV11-3	TRBJ2-7	TGTGCCAGCAGCTTAGGGCGGCGAGTTAACGAGCAGTACTTC	CASSLGRRVNEQYF
-	-	TRBV7-2	TRBJ1-1	TGTGCCAGCAGCCAGCGGGGTTACACTGAAGCTTTCTTT	CASSQRGYTEAFF
-	-	TRBV7-2	TRBJ2-3	TGTGCCAGCAGCTTAGGTTGGGACTCGAAGCATCAGTATTTT	CASSLGWDSKHQYF
-	-	TRBV11-2	TRBJ1-1	TGTGCCAGCAGCTTACGGGGCGGGGCAGCGGACACTGAAGCTTTCTTT	CASSLRGGAADTEAFF
-	-	TRBV6-5	TRBJ2-3	TGTGCCAGCAGTTTCTTAGATACGCAGTATTTT	CASSFLDTQYF
-	-	TRBV15	TRBJ1-4	TGTGCCACCAGCAGGAGGGGGATCGGTGAAAAACTGTTTTTT	CATSRRGIGEKLFF
-	-	TRBV6-5	TRBJ1-2	TGTGCCAGGGGGGGGACACGAGTTCTAGGAACCTTC	CARGGTRVLGTF
-	-	TRBV5-5	TRBJ1-3	TGTGCCAGCAGCTTGGAGGGGCCAGCGAGCTCTGGAAACACCATATATTTT	CASSLEGPASSGNTIYF
-	-	TRBV10-2	TRBJ2-3	TGCGCCAGCCGCGACTTTGGTAGCGGCACAGATACGCAGTATTTT	CASRDFGSGTDTQYF
-	-	TRBV7-2	TRBJ2-1	TGTGCCAGCAGCTTAGCGGGGGGGCATGAGCAGTTCTTC	CASSLAGGHEQFF
-	-	TRBV19	TRBJ1-3	TGTGCCAGTAGTAGGAGCGGGGTCGACTCTGGAAACACCATATATTTT	CASSRSGVDSGNTIYF
-	once	TRBV14	TRBJ1-1	TGTGCCAGCAGCCAAGTAAATTTCCGGACATTGAACACTGAAGCTTTCTTT	CASSQVNFRTLNTEAFF
-	-	TRBV18	TRBJ2-2	TGTGCCAGCTCACCTCCGGGACCCCCCCCGAGGGGGGAGCTGTTTTTT	CASSPPGPPPRGELFF
TRBD1	-	TRBV30	TRBJ2-6	TGTGCCTGGAGTGGGGGGACAGTCTCTGGGGCCAACGTCCTGACTTTC	CAWSGGTVSGANVLTF
-	-	TRBV6-1	TRBJ1-2	TGTGCCAGCACCCCACGAGGGGAGTATGGCTACACCTTC	CASTPRGEYGYTF
-	-	TRBV20-1	TRBJ2-5	TGCAGTGCGAGGGAAGAGACCCAGTACTTC	CSAREETQYF
-	few	TRBV2	TRBJ1-6	TGTGCCAGCAGGATAGCCTATAATTCACCCCTCCACTTT	CASRIAYNSPLHF
-	-	TRBV6-6	TRBJ1-2	TGTGCCAGCATCCCGAGTAGGGCCGTAGGGGGCTACACCTTC	CASIPSRAVGGYTF